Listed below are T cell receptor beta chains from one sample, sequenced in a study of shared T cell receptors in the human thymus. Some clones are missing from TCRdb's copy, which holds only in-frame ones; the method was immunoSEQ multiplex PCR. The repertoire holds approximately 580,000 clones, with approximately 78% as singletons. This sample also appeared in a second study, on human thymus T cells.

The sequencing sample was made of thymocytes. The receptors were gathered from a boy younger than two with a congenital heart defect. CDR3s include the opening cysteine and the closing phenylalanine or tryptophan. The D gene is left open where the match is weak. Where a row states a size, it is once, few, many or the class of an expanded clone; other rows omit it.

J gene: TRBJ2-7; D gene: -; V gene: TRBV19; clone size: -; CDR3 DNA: TGTGCCAGTAGTATCGGTCAGGAGGTGGGCGAGCAGTACTTC; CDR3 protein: CASSIGQEVGEQYF
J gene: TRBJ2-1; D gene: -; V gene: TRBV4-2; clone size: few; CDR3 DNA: TGTGCCAGCAGCCGAATCGTGGCAAGAGGCAATGAGCAGTTCTTC; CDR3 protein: CASSRIVARGNEQFF
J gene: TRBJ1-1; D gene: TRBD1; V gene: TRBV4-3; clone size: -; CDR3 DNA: TGCGCCAGCAGACTACTACCGGGACAGGGTGGAATTGAAGCTTTCTTT; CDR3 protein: CASRLLPGQGGIEAFF
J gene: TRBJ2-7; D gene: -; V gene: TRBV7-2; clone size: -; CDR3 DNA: TGTGCCAGCAGCTTAGTGGAGCTAGCGTCCTACGAGCAGTACTTC; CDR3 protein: CASSLVELASYEQYF
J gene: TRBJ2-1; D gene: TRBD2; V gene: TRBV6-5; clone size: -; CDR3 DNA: TGTGCCAGCAGTGGACTAGCACTTCAGAGGAATGAGCAGTTCTTC; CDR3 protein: CASSGLALQRNEQFF
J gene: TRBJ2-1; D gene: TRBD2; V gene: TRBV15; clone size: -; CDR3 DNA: TGTGCCACCAGCAGAGCCCCGGGACTAGCGGACCCGGGGCAGTTCTTC; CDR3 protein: CATSRAPGLADPGQFF
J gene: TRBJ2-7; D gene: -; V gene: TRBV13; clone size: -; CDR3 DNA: TGTGCCAGCAGCCCCAGGGGCGGGAGACTCCACGAGCAGTACTTC; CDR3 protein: CASSPRGGRLHEQYF
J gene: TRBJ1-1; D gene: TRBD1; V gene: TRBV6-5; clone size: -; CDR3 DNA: TGTGCCAGCAGCCCGGACAGGGGTCGAGTCACTGAAGCTTTCTTT; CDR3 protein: CASSPDRGRVTEAFF
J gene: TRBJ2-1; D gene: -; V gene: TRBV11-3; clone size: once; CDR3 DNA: TGTGCCAGCACCCACTCGGGACTCAGCTCCTACAATGAGCAGTTCTTC; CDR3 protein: CASTHSGLSSYNEQFF
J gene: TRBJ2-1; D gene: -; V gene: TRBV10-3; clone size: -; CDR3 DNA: TGTGCCATCAGTGAGTCTAGCGAGAGCTCCTACAATGAGCAGTTCTTC; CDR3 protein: CAISESSESSYNEQFF
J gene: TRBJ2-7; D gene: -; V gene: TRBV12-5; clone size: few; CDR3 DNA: TGTGCTAGTGGTTTGAGGGGCCCCTACGAGCAGTACTTC; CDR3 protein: CASGLRGPYEQYF
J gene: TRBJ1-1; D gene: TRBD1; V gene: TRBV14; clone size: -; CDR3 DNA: TGTGCCAGCAGCCATAAACAGGGGACGAACACTGAAGCTTTCTTT; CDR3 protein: CASSHKQGTNTEAFF
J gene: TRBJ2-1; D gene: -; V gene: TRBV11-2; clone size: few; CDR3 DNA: TGTGCCAGCAGCTCCACCGGGAGTAGGCAGTTCTTC; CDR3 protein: CASSSTGSRQFF
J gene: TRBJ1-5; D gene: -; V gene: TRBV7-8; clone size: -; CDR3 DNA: TGTGCCAGCACCCCCGACAGGCTGAATCAGCCCCAGCATTTT; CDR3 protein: CASTPDRLNQPQHF
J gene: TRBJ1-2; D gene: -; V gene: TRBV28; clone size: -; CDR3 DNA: TGTGCCAGCAGTCCCCAAGGGGTTTGGGACTATGGCTACACCTTC; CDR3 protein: CASSPQGVWDYGYTF
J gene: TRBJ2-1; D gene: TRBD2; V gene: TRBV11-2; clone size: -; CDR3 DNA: TGTGCCAGCAGCTTAGAGCGCCGGGAGGATAATGAGCAGTTCTTC; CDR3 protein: CASSLERREDNEQFF
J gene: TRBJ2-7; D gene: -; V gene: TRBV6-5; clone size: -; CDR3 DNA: TGTGCCAGCAGCCCGAGACTAGGAGTCTACGAGCAGTACTTC; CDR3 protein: CASSPRLGVYEQYF
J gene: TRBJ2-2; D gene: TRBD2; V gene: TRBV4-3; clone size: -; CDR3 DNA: TGCGCCAGCAGCCAAGATAACATCCGAACTAGCGGAGTCCCCGGGGAGCTGTTTTTT; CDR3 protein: CASSQDNIRTSGVPGELFF
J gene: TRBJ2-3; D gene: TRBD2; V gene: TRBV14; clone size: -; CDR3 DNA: TGTGCCAGCAGCCAAAGCGGGAGGGAATGGAGCACAGATACGCAGTATTTT; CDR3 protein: CASSQSGREWSTDTQYF
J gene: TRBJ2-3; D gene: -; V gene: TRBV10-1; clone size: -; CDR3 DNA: TGCGCCAGCAATAAGCCAACGCAGTATTTT; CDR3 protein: CASNKPTQYF
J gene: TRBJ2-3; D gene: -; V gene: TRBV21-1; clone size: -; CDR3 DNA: TGTGCCAGCAGCACGGAGAATACGCAGTATTTT; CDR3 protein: CASSTENTQYF
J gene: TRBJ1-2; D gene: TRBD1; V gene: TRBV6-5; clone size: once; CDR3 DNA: TGTGCCAGCACCGGGACAGGCAGCATCTATGGCTACACCTTC; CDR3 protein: CASTGTGSIYGYTF
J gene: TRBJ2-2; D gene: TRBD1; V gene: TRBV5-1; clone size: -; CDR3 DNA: TGCGCCAGCAGCGGCAGGGGGACCGGGGAGCTGTTTTTT; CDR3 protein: CASSGRGTGELFF
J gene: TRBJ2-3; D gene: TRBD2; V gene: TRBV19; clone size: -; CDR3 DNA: TGTGCCAGTAGTATGGGACACAGTCTAGCGGGAAGAACAGATACGCAGTATTTT; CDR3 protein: CASSMGHSLAGRTDTQYF
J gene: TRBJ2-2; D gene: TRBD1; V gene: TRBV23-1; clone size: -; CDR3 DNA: TGCGCCAGCAGAACCCCGCGACAGGGCCTCACCGGGGAGCTGTTTTTT; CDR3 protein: CASRTPRQGLTGELFF
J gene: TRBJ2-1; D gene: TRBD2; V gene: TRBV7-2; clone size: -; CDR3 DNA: TGTGCCAGCAGCTTAGTAGGGACTAGCGGGATCAATGAGCAGTTCTTC; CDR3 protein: CASSLVGTSGINEQFF